This paragraph reports one TCR beta chain. The table lists this clonotype with many counts. Its antigen remains unidentified. No much larger clonotype is one base removed from it; base qualities were not supplied. V gives up 0 bases and J gives up 2 bases, and the segment between their germline ends measures 6 bases. CDR1 is given as SGDLS and CDR2 as YYNGEE, both from the germline V gene. The CDR3 goes from the cysteine to the phenylalanine over 14 residues. Of the read, only the CDR3 DNA is kept; its 42 bases are in frame from base 1. Any patient with an uncontrolled infection, another autoimmune disease, pregnancy or lactation was excluded. Diagnoses relied on clinical symptoms, serum thyroxine and TRAb, thyroid ultrasound and orbital computed tomography. Total RNA was extracted with Trizol reagent, and quality was checked on an Agilent 2100 Bioanalyzer. The data are from a study of T cells in Graves' hyperthyroidism and ophthalmopathy (dated by TCRdb to about 2019). At the level of the whole study: To identify TCR V-J signatures that set the groups apart, the researchers used a discovery cohort of more than 95 patients, made up of fewer than 50 with Graves' ophthalmopathy and approximately 57 with stable Graves' hyperthyroidism. Prospective prediction of ophthalmopathy was tested in an independent validation cohort of about 19 hyperthyroidism patients and 17 patients who later progressed to ophthalmopathy. The roughly 94 discovery patients were randomly split 7:3 into training and test sets. Thyroid tissue and blood T-cell repertoires from over 5 Graves' hyperthyroidism patients were also compared in the study. Once sampling was done, hyperthyroidism patients were given methimazole at a starting dose of 30 mg daily, whereas ophthalmopathy patients were given high-dose intravenous methylprednisolone. According to the paper, TCR Vbeta CDR3 sequencing was carried out on 135 peripheral blood samples, which came from 40 to 45 ophthalmopathy, roughly 75 hyperthyroidism and around 17 progressor patients. Broader findings and caveats from the paper: A 13 V-J signature model separated ophthalmopathy from stable hyperthyroidism, with approximately 87% sensitivity and about 81% specificity in cross-validation and 80%/75% in testing. In validation, progression to ophthalmopathy was predicted by the model with roughly 71% sensitivity and roughly 76% specificity, a median of about 6.4 months before onset. Most expanded thyroid clonotypes (frequency above 0.001) were also found in blood, which suggests that blood repertoires may mirror thyroid immune responses. No statistical method was used to set the sample size in advance, and investigators knew the group allocation.

Amplification of TCR beta CDR3 regions was carried out from RNA transcripts. The TCR CDR3 was subjected to a first round of RT-PCR using the HTBI primer set and the Qiagen OneStep RT-PCR kit. The libraries were constructed in a second round of multiplex PCR and then size-selected and purified. Sequencing of the libraries was done on an Illumina HiSeq2000 using paired-end 100 bp reads. The original methods were these. SOAPnuke was used to process the raw data, throwing out any read that contained adapters or uncalled bases, had a mean Phred below 15, or lacked an exact constant-primer or identifier match. High-quality paired reads were merged with COPE v1.2.5, and unique nucleotide sequences were defined as clonotypes. MiTCR v1.1 was used to align clonotypes to the IMGT TRBV, TRBD and TRBJ reference segments. The analysis included only V-J combinations with a frequency above 0.0001, which together covered more than 99% of the repertoires. A TCS score was defined as the ratio of F50 (clonal expansion) to E x V (chaos), with BLOSUM62-based TCRdist applied between CDR3 peptides within each V-J. Welch's t-statistics and random forest reduced fewer than 600 V-J features to 13, which were used in a naive Bayes classifier (R e1071). Thyroid-blood repertoire similarity was quantified with the Morisita-Horn index. TCRdb applied fastp at Q25 and MiXCR to the public reads, then kept only in-frame beta chains. Rows with a matching CDR3 protein are joined into one entry that keeps the most common DNA and genes. The V and J calls and clone size are TCRdb's, not the authors'. Present in this sample are 500,000 to 600,000 distinct CDR3 sequences, 46% of which were seen just once. Of the sample, 44% is held by the ten largest clones.

The rearrangement combines TRBV9 with TRBJ1-3, with an unclear D gene assignment. This TCR came from an adult woman with Graves' disease, either hyperthyroidism or ophthalmopathy (not recorded which). Source material: peripheral blood or thyroid tissue (not recorded which). This receptor carries the CDR3 CASSVEGTGNTIYF. The nucleotide sequence reads as follows: TGTGCCAGCAGCGTAGAAGGAACTGGAAACACCATATATTTT.